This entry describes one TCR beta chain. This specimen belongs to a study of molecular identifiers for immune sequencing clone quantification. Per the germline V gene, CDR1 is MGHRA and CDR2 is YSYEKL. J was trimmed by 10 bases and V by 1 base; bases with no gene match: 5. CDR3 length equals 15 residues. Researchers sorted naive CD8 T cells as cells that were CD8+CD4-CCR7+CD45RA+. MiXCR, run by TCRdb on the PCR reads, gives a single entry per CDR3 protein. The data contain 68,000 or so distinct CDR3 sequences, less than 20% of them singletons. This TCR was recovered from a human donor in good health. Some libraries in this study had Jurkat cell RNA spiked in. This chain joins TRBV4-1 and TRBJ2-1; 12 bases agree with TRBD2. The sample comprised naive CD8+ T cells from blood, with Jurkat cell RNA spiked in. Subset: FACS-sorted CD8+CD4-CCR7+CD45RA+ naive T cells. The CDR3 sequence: CASSQVPSGGVEQFF. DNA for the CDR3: TGCGCCAGCAGCCAAGTACCTAGCGGGGGGGTGGAGCAGTTCTTC.